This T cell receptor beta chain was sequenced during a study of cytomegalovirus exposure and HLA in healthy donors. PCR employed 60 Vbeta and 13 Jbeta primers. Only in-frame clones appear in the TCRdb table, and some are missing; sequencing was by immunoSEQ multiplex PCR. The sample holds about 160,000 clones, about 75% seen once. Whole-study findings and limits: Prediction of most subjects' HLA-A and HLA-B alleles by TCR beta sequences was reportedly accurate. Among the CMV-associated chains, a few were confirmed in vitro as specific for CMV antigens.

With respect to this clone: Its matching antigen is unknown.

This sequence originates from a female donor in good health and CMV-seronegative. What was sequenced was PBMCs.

CDR3 DNA: TGCGCCAGCAGCCTAGGGACACCACCGTACGAGCAGTACTTC. Residues: CASSLGTPPYEQYF. This sequence joins TRBV5-1 and TRBJ2-7; a weak D match, TRBD1 (6 bases). Deletions cut 4 bases from V and 4 bases from J, with 15 bases between. The germline V gene encodes CDR1 SGHRS and CDR2 YFSETQ. This CDR3 region has 14 residues.